The clone carrying this T cell receptor beta chain was observed a handful of times. This sample was taken from a study of radiation and T cells in renal cell carcinoma. Clones were read by immunoSEQ multiplex PCR, and TCRdb kept only the in-frame ones, dropping some. Counted here are about 22,000 clones, approximately 80% occurring once; the ten biggest clones make up approximately 40%. Time point specified: baseline pretreatment blood. Treatment described: 15 Gy SBRT to primary tumor, nephrectomy 4 weeks later. The germline V gene has CDR1 SGHTA and CDR2 FQGNSA. V lost 5 bases and J 2 bases, leaving 9 bases between the germline ends. This CDR3 has 13 amino acids.

V usage is TRBV7-2 and J usage is TRBJ2-5; no clear D gene. This sample comprised blood, obtained from a patient whose treatment included radiotherapy and nephrectomy. The sequence came from a man between 60 and 75 years old with renal cell carcinoma. CDR3 amino acids: CASSLMKQETQYF. In nucleotides, the CDR3 is TGTGCCAGCAGCCTAATGAAACAAGAGACCCAGTACTTC.